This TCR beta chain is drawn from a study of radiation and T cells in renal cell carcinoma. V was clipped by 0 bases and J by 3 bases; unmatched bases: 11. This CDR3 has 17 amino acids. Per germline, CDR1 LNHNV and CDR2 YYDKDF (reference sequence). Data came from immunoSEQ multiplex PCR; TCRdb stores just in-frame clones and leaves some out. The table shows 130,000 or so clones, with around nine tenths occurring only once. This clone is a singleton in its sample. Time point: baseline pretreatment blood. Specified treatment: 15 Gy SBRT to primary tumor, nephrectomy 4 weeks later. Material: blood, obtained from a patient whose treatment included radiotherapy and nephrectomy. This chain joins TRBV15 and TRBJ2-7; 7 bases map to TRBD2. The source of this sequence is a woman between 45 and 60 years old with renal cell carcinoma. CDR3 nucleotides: TGTGCCACCAGCAGAGATTTCAAGAGGCGGGGGAACTACGAGCAGTACTTC. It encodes CATSRDFKRRGNYEQYF.